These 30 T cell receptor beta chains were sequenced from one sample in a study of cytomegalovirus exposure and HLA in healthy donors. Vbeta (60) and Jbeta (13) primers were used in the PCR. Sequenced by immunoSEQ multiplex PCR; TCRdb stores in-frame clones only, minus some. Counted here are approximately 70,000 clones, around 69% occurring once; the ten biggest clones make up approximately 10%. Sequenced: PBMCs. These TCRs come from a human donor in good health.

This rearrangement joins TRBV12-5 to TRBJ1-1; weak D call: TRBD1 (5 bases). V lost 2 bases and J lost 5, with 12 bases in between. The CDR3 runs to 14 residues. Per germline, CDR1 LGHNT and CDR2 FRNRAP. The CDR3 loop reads CASGLIGGGTEAFF. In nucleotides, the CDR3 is TGTGCTAGTGGTTTGATCGGGGGGGGAACTGAAGCTTTCTTT.

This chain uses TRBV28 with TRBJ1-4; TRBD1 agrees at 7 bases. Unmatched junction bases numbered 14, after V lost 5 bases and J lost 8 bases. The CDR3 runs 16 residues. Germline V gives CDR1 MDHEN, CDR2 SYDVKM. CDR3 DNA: TGTGCCAGCAGTCCATTCGGGACAGTCGAAGGGGAAAAACTGTTTTTT. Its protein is CASSPFGTVEGEKLFF. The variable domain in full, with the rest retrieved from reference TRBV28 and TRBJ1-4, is DVKVTQSSRYLVKRTGEKVFLECVQDMDHENMFWYRQDPGLGLRLIYFSYDVKMKEKGDIPEGYSVSREKKERFSLILESASTNQTSMYLCASSPFGTVEGEKLFFGSGTQLSVL.

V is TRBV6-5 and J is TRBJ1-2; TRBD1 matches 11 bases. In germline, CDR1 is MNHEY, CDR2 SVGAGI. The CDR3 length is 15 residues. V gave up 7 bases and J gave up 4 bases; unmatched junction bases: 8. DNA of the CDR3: TGTGCCAGCACTAGAGGACAGGGGGCAGGCTATGGCTACACCTTC. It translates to CASTRGQGAGYGYTF.

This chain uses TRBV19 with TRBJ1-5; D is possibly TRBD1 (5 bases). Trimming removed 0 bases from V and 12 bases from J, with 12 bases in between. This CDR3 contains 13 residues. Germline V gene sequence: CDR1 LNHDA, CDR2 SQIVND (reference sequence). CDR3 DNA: TGTGCCAGTAGTATAGACCAGGGATCATACCAGCATTTT. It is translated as CASSIDQGSYQHF.

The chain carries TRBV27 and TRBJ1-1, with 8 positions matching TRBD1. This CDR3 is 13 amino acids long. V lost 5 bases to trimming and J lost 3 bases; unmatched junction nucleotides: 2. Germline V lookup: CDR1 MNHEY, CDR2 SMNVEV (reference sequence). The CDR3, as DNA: TGTGCCAGCAGTCTACAGGGGGACACTGAAGCTTTCTTT. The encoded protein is CASSLQGDTEAFF.

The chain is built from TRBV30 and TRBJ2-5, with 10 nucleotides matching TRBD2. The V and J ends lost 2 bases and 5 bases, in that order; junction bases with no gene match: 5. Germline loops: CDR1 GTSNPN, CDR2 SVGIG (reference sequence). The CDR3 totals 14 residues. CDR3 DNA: TGTGCCTGGAGTCCTAGCGGGAGAGGTGAGACCCAGTACTTC. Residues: CAWSPSGRGETQYF.

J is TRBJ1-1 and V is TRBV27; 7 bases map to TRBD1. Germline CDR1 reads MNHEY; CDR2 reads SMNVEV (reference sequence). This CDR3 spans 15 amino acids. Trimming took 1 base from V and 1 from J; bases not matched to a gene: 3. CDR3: CASSLLGGRNTEAFF. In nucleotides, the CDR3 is TGTGCCAGCAGTTTATTAGGGGGCAGGAACACTGAAGCTTTCTTT.

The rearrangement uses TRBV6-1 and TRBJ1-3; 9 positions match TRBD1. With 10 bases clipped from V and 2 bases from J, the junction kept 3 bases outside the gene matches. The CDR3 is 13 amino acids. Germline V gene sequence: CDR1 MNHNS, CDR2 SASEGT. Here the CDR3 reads CATRQGAGNTIYF. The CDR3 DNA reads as TGTGCCACCCGACAGGGGGCTGGAAACACCATATATTTT.

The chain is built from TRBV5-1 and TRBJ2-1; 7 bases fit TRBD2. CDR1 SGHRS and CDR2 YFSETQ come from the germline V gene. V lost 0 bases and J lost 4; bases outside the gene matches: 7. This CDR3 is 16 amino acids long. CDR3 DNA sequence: TGCGCCAGCAGCTTGGCGGGGGGACGGTCTTACAATGAGCAGTTCTTC. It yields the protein CASSLAGGRSYNEQFF.

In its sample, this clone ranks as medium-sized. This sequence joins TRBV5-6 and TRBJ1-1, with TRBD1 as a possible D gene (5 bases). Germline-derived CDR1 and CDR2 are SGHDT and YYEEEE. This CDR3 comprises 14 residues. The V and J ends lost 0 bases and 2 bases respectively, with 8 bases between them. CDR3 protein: CASSLAGGNTEAFF. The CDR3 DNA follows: TGTGCCAGCAGCTTGGCCGGGGGAAACACTGAAGCTTTCTTT.

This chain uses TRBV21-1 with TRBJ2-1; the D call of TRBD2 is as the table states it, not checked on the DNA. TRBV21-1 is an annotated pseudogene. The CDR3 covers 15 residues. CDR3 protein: CASSKGPSGPNEQFF. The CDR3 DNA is TGTGCCAGCAGCAAAGGGCCTAGCGGCCCCAATGAGCAGTTCTTC.

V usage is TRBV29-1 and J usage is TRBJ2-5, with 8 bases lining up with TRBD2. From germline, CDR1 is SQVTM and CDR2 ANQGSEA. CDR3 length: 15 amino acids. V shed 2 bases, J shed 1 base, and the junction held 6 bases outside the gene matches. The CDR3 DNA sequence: TGCAGCGTTGAACCGGCTAGCGGGTTCCAAGAGACCCAGTACTTC. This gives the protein CSVEPASGFQETQYF.

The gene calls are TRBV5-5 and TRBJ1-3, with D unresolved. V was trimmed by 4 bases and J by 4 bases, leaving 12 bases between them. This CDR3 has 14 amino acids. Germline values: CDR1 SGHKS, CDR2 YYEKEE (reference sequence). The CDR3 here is CASSLLTEGNTIYF. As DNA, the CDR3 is TGTGCCAGCAGCCTGCTAACGGAGGGAAACACCATATATTTT. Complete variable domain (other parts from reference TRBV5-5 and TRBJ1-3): DAGVTQSPTHLIKTRGQQVTLRCSPISGHKSVSWYQQVLGQGPQFIFQYYEKEERGRGNFPDRFSARQFPNYSSELNVNALLLGDSALYLCASSLLTEGNTIYFGEGSWLTVV.

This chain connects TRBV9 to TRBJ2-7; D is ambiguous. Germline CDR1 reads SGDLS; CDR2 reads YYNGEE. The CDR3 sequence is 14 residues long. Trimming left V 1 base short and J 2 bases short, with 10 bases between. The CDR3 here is CASSVNLETYEQYF. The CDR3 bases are TGTGCCAGCAGCGTAAATTTAGAAACCTACGAGCAGTACTTC.

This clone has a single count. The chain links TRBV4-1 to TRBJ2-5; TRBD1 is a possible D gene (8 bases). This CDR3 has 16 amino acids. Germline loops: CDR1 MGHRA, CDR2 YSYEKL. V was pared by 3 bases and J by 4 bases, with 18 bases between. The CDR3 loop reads CASSHGGTGGGETQYF. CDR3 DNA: TGCGCCAGCAGCCACGGGGGGACAGGCGGGGGAGAGACCCAGTACTTC.

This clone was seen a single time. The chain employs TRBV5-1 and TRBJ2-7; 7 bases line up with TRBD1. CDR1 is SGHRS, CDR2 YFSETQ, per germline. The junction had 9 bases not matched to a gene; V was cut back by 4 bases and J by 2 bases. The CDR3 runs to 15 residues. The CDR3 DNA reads TGCGCCAGCAGCCTGGGGGACAGTTGGACCTACGAGCAGTACTTC. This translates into CASSLGDSWTYEQYF.

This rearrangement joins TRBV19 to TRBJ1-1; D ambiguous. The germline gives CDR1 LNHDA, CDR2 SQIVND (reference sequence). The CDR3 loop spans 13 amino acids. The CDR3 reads CATVMDEYSEAFF. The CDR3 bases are TGTGCGACTGTAATGGATGAATATAGTGAAGCTTTCTTT.

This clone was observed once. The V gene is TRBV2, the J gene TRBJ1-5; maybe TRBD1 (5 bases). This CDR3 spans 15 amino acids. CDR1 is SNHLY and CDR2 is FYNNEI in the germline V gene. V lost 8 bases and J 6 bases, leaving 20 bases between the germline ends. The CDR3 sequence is CASGLGQGRSQPQHF. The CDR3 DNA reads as TGTGCCAGCGGTTTAGGGCAGGGTCGTTCTCAGCCCCAGCATTTT.

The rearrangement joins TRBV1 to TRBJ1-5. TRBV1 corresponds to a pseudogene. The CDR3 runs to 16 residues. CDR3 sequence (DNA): TGCACCAGCAGCCAAGATCTTCCGGGTTCTAGTCAGCCCCAGCATTTT. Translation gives CTSSQDLPGSSQPQHF.

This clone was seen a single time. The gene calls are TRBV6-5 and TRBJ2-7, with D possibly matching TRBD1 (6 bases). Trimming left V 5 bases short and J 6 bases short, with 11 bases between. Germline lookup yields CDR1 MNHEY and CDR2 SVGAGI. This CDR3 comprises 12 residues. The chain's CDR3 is CASSLDRGEQYF. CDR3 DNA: TGTGCCAGCAGTCTGGACAGAGGCGAGCAGTACTTC.

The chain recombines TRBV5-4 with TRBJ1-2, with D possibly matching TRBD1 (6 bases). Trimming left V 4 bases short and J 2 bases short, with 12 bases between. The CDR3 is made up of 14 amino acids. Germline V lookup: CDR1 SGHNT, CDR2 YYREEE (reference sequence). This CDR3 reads CASSTGQTNYGYTF. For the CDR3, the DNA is TGTGCCAGCAGCACCGGACAGACCAACTATGGCTACACCTTC.

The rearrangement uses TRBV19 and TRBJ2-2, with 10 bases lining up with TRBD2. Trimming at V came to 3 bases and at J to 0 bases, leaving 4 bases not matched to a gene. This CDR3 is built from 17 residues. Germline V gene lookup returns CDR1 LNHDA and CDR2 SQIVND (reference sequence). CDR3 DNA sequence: TGTGCCAGTAGTATGTACAGCGGGAGGGCGAACACCGGGGAGCTGTTTTTT. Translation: CASSMYSGRANTGELFF.

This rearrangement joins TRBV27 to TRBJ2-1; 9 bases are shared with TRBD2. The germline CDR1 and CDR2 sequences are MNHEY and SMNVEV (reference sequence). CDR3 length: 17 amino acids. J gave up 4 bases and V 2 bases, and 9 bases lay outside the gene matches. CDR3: CASSLRGAGGGYNEQFF. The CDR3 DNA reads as TGTGCCAGCAGTTTAAGAGGCGCGGGAGGGGGGTACAATGAGCAGTTCTTC.

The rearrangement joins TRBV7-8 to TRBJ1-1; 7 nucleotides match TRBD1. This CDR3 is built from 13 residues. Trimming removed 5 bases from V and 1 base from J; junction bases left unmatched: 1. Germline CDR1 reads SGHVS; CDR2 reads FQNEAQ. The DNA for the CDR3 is TGTGCCAGCAGCAGGGACAGGAACACTGAAGCTTTCTTT. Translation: CASSRDRNTEAFF.

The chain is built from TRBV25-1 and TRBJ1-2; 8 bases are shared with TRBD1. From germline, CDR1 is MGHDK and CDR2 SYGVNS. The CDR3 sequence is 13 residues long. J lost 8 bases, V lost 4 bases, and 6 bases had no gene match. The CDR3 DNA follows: TGTGCCAGCAGTGCCCAGGGGGCGCGCGGCTACACCTTC. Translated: CASSAQGARGYTF.

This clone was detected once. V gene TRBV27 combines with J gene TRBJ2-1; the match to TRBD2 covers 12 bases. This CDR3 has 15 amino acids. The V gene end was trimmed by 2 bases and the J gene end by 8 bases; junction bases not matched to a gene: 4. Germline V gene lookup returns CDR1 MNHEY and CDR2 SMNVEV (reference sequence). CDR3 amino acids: CASSLLAGGQYEQFF. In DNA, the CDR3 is TGTGCCAGCAGTTTACTAGCGGGAGGGCAATATGAGCAGTTCTTC.

CDR3 sequence: CASTGFEQFF. CDR3 bases: TGTGCCAGCACGGGGTTTGAGCAGTTCTTC. The chain has TRBV2 and TRBJ2-1, with TRBD2 as a possible D gene (5 bases). The V gene lost 7 bases and the J gene lost 9 bases, with 7 bases spanning the gap. Germline V gene data show CDR1 as SNHLY and CDR2 as FYNNEI. The CDR3 sequence is 10 residues long.

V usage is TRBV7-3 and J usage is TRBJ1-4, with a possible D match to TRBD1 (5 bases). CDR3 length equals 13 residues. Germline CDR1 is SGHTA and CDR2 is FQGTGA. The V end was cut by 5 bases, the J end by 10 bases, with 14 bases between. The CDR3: CASSAERGGKLFF. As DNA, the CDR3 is TGTGCCAGCAGCGCCGAAAGGGGAGGAAAACTGTTTTTT.

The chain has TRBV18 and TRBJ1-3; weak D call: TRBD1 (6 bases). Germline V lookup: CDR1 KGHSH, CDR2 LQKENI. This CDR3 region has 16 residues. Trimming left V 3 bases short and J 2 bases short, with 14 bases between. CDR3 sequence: CASSPALQGTGNTIYF. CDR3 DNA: TGTGCCAGCTCACCTGCGTTACAGGGAACTGGAAACACCATATATTTT.

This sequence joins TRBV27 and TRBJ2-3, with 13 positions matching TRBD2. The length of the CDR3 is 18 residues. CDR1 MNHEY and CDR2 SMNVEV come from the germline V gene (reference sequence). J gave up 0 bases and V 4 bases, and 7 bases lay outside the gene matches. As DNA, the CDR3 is TGTGCCAGCAGTTCCGGACTAGCGGGAGAGATGAGCACAGATACGCAGTATTTT. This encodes CASSSGLAGEMSTDTQYF.